This T cell receptor beta chain derives from a study of T cell responses to AZD1222 COVID-19 vaccine. As regards this clone: Its antigen remains unknown.

Study-level points and caveats: The reported proportion of spike-specific TCRs targeting unmutated variant regions was nearly half. It was only after the peak T cell response that any repertoires were sampled.

Profiled with immunoSEQ multiplex PCR; TCRdb holds only in-frame clones, not every one. The data hold approximately 170,000 clones, with 92% observed a single time. The TCR comes from an adult who received the AZD1222 COVID-19 vaccine. The material was peripheral blood, obtained 28 days after the second AZD1222 dose.

The CDR3 sequence: CASSSMTGNNYGYTF. Here the CDR3 DNA reads TGTGCCAGCAGCTCCATGACAGGGAATAACTATGGCTACACCTTC. This chain joins TRBV5-4 and TRBJ1-2; 7 bases fit TRBD1. Germline assignment: CDR1 SGHNT and CDR2 YYREEE (reference sequence). This CDR3 is 15 amino acids long. Unmatched junction bases numbered 6, after V lost 3 bases and J lost 1 base.